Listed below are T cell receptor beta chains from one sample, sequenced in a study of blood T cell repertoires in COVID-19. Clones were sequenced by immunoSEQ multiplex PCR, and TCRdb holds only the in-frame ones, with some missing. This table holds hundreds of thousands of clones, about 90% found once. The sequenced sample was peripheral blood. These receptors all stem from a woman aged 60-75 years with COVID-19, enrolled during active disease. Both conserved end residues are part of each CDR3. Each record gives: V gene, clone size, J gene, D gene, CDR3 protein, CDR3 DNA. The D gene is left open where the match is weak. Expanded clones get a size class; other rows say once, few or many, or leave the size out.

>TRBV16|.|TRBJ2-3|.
CASSQPRVTDTQYF
TGTGCCAGCAGCCAACCCAGGGTCACAGATACGCAGTATTTT
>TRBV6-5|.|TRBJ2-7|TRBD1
CASRPGQAGFPEQYF
TGTGCCAGCAGACCCGGACAGGCAGGGTTCCCCGAGCAGTACTTC
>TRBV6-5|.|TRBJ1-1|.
CASSYTRRKNTEAFF
TGTGCCAGCAGTTATACTAGGAGAAAGAACACTGAAGCTTTCTTT
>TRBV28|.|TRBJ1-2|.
CASRAGGGALYGYTF
TGTGCCAGCAGGGCAGGAGGAGGGGCCCTCTATGGCTACACCTTC
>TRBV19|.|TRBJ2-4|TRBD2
CASRPEGRDIQYF
TGTGCCAGTAGACCGGAGGGGAGGGACATTCAGTACTTC
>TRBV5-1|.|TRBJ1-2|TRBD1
CASSLYLTRGVNYGYTF
TGCGCCAGCAGCTTGTACCTCACCAGGGGGGTCAACTATGGCTACACCTTC
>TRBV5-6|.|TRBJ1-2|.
CASSWGGLRGYGYTF
TGTGCCAGCAGCTGGGGTGGACTGCGCGGCTATGGCTACACCTTC
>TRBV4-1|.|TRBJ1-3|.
CASSRGYAGQSSGNTIYF
TGCGCCAGCAGCCGAGGGTATGCAGGTCAGAGCTCTGGAAACACCATATATTTT
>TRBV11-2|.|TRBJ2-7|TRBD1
CASSLGQVPYEQYF
TGTGCCAGCAGCTTGGGACAGGTTCCCTACGAGCAGTACTTC
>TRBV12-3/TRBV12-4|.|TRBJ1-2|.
CASSRGTNYGYTF
TGTGCCAGCAGTAGGGGGACAAACTATGGCTACACCTTC
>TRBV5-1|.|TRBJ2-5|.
CASSLTGTSETQYF
TGCGCCAGCAGCTTGACCGGGACATCGGAGACCCAGTACTTC
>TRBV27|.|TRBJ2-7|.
CASSFNTYEQYF
TGTGCCAGCAGTTTTAACACCTACGAGCAGTACTTC
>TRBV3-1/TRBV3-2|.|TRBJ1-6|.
CASSVTVPNSPLHF
TGTGCCAGCAGCGTTACTGTGCCGAATTCACCCCTCCACTTT
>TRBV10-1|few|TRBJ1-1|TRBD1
CASNARQGRNTEAFF
TGCGCCAGCAACGCCAGACAGGGAAGGAACACTGAAGCTTTCTTT
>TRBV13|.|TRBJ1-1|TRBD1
CASSHRDRGRDTEAFF
TGTGCCAGCAGTCACCGGGACAGGGGCAGGGACACTGAAGCTTTCTTT
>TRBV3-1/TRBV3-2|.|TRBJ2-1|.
CASSQGGRNEQFF
TGTGCCAGCAGCCAAGGCGGCAGAAATGAGCAGTTCTTC
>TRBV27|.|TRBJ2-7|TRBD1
CASHIDRGYEQYF
TGTGCCAGCCACATTGACAGGGGTTACGAGCAGTACTTC
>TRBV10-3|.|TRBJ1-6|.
CAISESAGSPLHF
TGTGCCATCAGTGAGTCTGCGGGTTCACCCCTCCACTTT
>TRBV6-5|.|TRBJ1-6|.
CASSYSNNSPLHF
TGTGCCAGCAGTTACTCTAATAATTCACCCCTCCACTTT
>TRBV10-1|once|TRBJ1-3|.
CASKSPYRGSSGNTIYF
TGCGCCAGCAAAAGTCCTTACCGGGGGAGCTCTGGAAACACCATATATTTT
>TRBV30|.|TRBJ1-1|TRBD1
CAWSGQPNTEAFF
TGTGCCTGGTCGGGACAGCCGAACACTGAAGCTTTCTTT
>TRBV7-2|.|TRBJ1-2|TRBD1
CASSLYIDRATGGYTF
TGTGCCAGCAGCTTATATATCGACAGGGCAACGGGTGGCTACACCTTC
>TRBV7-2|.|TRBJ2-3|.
CASSPPADTQYF
TGTGCCAGCAGCCCCCCCGCAGATACGCAGTATTTT
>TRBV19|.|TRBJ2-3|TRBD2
CASSIYPAGGPDTQYF
TGTGCCAGTAGTATTTATCCGGCGGGGGGGCCAGATACGCAGTATTTT
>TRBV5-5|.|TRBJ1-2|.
CASSFQTETYGYTF
TGTGCCAGCAGCTTCCAGACAGAGACCTATGGCTACACCTTC
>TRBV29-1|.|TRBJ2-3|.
CSVEDIDSRSTDTQYF
TGCAGCGTTGAAGATATCGACAGCCGAAGCACAGATACGCAGTATTTT
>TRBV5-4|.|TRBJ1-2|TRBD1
CASSSPTEGAGYGYTF
TGTGCCAGCAGCTCCCCAACGGAGGGGGCGGGCTATGGCTACACCTTC
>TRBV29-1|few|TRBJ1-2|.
CSVAGSGGYTF
TGCAGCGTCGCAGGGTCGGGTGGCTACACCTTC
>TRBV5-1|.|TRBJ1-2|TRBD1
CASSLGGGGGYGYTF
TGCGCCAGCAGCTTGGGCGGAGGGGGCGGCTATGGCTACACCTTC
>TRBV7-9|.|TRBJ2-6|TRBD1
CASSEDRAGANVLTF
TGTGCCAGCAGCGAAGACAGGGCTGGGGCCAACGTCCTGACTTTC
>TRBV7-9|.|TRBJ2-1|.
CASSPPGILGLGEQFF
TGTGCCAGCAGCCCACCGGGGATCCTAGGGCTCGGTGAGCAGTTCTTC
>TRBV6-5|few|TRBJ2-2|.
CASIPRQANTGELFF
TGTGCCAGCATCCCAAGACAGGCGAACACCGGGGAGCTGTTTTTT
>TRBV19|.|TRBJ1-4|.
CASSIPPASEKLFF
TGTGCCAGTAGTATCCCACCCGCGAGTGAAAAACTGTTTTTT
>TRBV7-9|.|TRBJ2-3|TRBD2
CASSLGLAGVTDTQYF
TGTGCCAGCAGCCTAGGACTAGCGGGGGTCACAGATACGCAGTATTTT
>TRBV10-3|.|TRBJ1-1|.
CAISLGLGTEAFF
TGTGCCATCAGTCTGGGACTGGGCACTGAAGCTTTCTTT
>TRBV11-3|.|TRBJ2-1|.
CASSQRRGGGPYNEQFF
TGTGCCAGCAGCCAAAGGAGGGGGGGAGGACCCTACAATGAGCAGTTCTTC
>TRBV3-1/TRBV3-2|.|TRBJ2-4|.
CASSQKITRDAKNIQYF
TGTGCCAGCAGCCAAAAGATCACCAGGGATGCCAAAAACATTCAGTACTTC
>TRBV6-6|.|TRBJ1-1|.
CASRLGVNTEAFF
TGTGCCAGCAGACTCGGAGTGAACACTGAAGCTTTCTTT
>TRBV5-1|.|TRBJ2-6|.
CASSVYSGANVLTF
TGCGCCAGCAGCGTTTACTCTGGGGCCAACGTCCTGACTTTC
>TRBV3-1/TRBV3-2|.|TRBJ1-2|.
CASSQVQGNYGYTF
TGTGCCAGCAGCCAAGTACAGGGCAACTATGGCTACACCTTC
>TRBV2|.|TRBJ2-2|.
CASSERQGTLLELFF
TGTGCCAGCAGTGAAAGGCAGGGGACACTGTTGGAGCTGTTTTTT
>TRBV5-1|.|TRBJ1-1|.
CASSLGQVNTEAFF
TGCGCCAGCAGCTTGGGGCAGGTAAACACTGAAGCTTTCTTT
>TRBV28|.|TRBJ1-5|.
CASSSGVQPQHF
TGTGCCAGCAGTTCCGGGGTTCAGCCCCAGCATTTT
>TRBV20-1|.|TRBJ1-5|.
CSLGDQPQHF
TGCAGTTTAGGGGATCAGCCCCAGCATTTT
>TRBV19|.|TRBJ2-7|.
CATMVDGTKSHEQYF
TGTGCCACTATGGTGGACGGGACAAAGAGTCACGAGCAGTACTTC
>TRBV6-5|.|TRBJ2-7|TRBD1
CASRMNTGGLYEQYF
TGTGCCAGCCGGATGAACACAGGGGGGCTCTACGAGCAGTACTTC
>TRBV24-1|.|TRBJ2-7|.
CATSEPGAGDEQYF
TGTGCCACCAGTGAACCGGGGGCGGGGGACGAGCAGTACTTC
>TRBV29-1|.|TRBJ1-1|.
CSVETSTEAFF
TGCAGCGTTGAGACAAGCACTGAAGCTTTCTTT
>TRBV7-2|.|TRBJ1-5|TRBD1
CASSSRGIDQPQHF
TGTGCCAGCAGCTCCAGGGGGATCGATCAGCCCCAGCATTTT
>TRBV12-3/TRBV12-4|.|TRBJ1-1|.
CASSLTENTEAFF
TGTGCCAGCAGTCTTACAGAGAACACTGAAGCTTTCTTT
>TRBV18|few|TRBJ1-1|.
CASSKAGPTEAFF
TGTGCCAGCTCAAAAGCAGGGCCCACTGAAGCTTTCTTT
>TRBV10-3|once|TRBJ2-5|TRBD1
CAIKPGQGVETQYF
TGTGCCATCAAACCGGGACAGGGTGTAGAGACCCAGTACTTC
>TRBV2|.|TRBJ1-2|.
CASSERQGSNYGYTF
TGTGCCAGCAGTGAAAGGCAGGGGTCTAACTATGGCTACACCTTC
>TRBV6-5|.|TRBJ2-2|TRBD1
CASSPGTGGIGELFF
TGTGCCAGCAGTCCTGGGACAGGGGGGATCGGGGAGCTGTTTTTT
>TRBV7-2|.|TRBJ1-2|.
CASSLDSGNYGYTF
TGTGCCAGCAGCTTAGATTCGGGGAACTATGGCTACACCTTC
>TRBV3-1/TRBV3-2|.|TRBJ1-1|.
CASSQKNGDTEAFF
TGTGCCAGCAGCCAAAAGAACGGGGACACTGAAGCTTTCTTT
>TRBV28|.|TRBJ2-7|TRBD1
CASRARDRGRAEQYF
TGTGCCAGCAGGGCGAGGGACAGGGGGAGGGCGGAGCAGTACTTC
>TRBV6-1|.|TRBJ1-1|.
CASSESPGFTEAFF
TGTGCCAGCAGTGAAAGCCCGGGGTTCACTGAAGCTTTCTTT